This T cell receptor (beta chain) was identified in a study of identical twins. TCRdb called the 5' RACE reads again in MiXCR, with one record for every CDR3 protein. This sample has 450,000 to 500,000 distinct CDR3 sequences, with about 13% found just once. Study-level results: Insertion counts were lower in abundant cord blood beta clonotypes, a trend that memory repertoires did not show.

Many counts were recorded for this clonotype. What it binds is unknown. CDR3 size: 14 residues. Unmatched junction bases numbered 5, after V lost 3 bases and J lost 0 bases. CDR1 and CDR2 from the germline V gene are DFQATT and SNEGSKA (reference sequence). The same data also contributed to another study, on yellow fever vaccine responses in identical twins.

This TCR derives from a woman aged 18-35 years in good health. This chain connects TRBV20-1 to TRBJ2-7; 7 bases fit TRBD2. What was sequenced was CD4+ T cells sorted from blood. CDR3 nucleotide sequence: TGCAGTGCTAGGGGCGGGGGAAGCTCCTACGAGCAGTACTTC. Its translation: CSARGGGSSYEQYF.